The rows below give T cell receptor beta chains drawn from one sample of a study of fetal regulatory T cell absence and autoimmunity. Using immunoSEQ multiplex PCR, the repertoire was profiled, and TCRdb retains in-frame clones only, with some absent. The sample lists 95,000 or so clones; less than 80% were seen once. Material: pancreas tissue. These receptors were obtained from a male donor with IPEX syndrome. Each CDR3 is given without its conserved first and last residue. The order of the fields is V gene, J gene, CDR3 protein.

TRBV9	TRBJ2-2	ASSRGTGELF
TRBV7-8	TRBJ2-7	ASSSPGPLAYEQY
TRBV11-2	TRBJ2-2	ASSLFWPTEKYLTGELF
TRBV6-1	TRBJ2-1	ASSRDSYNEQF
TRBV2	TRBJ2-3	ASRSLGSTDTQY
TRBV10-3	TRBJ1-2	AIRGRIGTNYGYT
TRBV7-9	TRBJ2-7	ASSSLAGERSYEQY
TRBV13	TRBJ2-1	ASSLGLAGSGEQF
TRBV7-2	TRBJ1-2	ASSLSGYYGYT
TRBV9	TRBJ2-7	ASSVAGGPNEQY
TRBV19	TRBJ2-6	ASRQDGSGANVLT
TRBV4-3	TRBJ1-5	ASSQDSNQPQH
TRBV7-9	TRBJ2-7	ASSLLVGPLYEQY
TRBV5-4	TRBJ2-3	ASSFEGPTYTQY
TRBV7-6	TRBJ2-1	ASSLVPSSGHNEQF
TRBV2	TRBJ2-7	ASLRDSYEQY
TRBV5-6	TRBJ2-3	ASSLDMWATDTQY
TRBV5-1	TRBJ2-3	ASRRFRGQRDTQY
TRBV9	TRBJ1-2	ASSVRRGYGYT
TRBV6-6	TRBJ1-2	ASSYSGTVDGYT
TRBV9	TRBJ2-6	ASRSSGANVLT
TRBV5-4	TRBJ2-6	ASSLRGYSGANVLT
TRBV6-6	TRBJ2-4	ASSFFRGAKNIQY
TRBV5-4	TRBJ1-1	ASSLAPRSEAF